These 10 T cell receptor beta chains were sequenced from one sample in a study of control samples from healthy donors and cancer patients. Measured with immunoSEQ multiplex PCR; TCRdb has only the in-frame clones, and not every one. The sample includes about 160,000 clones, about 94% seen only once; the top ten take 8.5%. The specimen sequenced was blood. The receptors were sampled from a woman aged 40-49 years in good health.

V usage is TRBV2 and J usage is TRBJ2-1; a weak D match, TRBD2 (5 bases). Deletions cut 9 bases from V and 8 bases from J, with 23 bases between. This CDR3 is 15 amino acids long. Germline V CDR1 and CDR2: SNHLY, FYNNEI. This CDR3 is CASRSSSQRVDEQFF. The DNA of the CDR3 is TGTGCCAGTAGATCAAGTAGCCAGAGGGTCGATGAGCAGTTCTTC.

The genes are TRBV19 and TRBJ2-3; D call uncertain. Germline CDR1 is LNHDA and CDR2 is SQIVND (reference sequence). This CDR3 is built from 14 residues. The ends were cut back, 4 bases at V and 6 bases at J, with 14 bases in the middle. CDR3 sequence (DNA): TGTGCCAGTAGTACAACCGGGCCACGGGATACGCAGTATTTT. Its translation: CASSTTGPRDTQYF.

The chain is built from TRBV5-1 and TRBJ2-7; maybe TRBD1 (6 bases). Trimming took off 0 bases at V and 4 bases at J, with 11 bases between the two ends. This CDR3 region has 14 residues. Looked up from germline, CDR1 is SGHRS and CDR2 is YFSETQ. The CDR3 spells CASSLEDSIYEQYF. Here the CDR3 DNA reads TGCGCCAGCAGCTTGGAGGACAGCATATACGAGCAGTACTTC.

V is TRBV4-3 and J is TRBJ2-2; 10 bases agree with TRBD2. V trimming: 0 bases; J trimming: 3 bases; junction bases outside the gene matches: 4. The CDR3 is 17 residues long. Germline V gene data show CDR1 as LGHNA and CDR2 as YSLEER. Here the CDR3 DNA reads TGCGCCAGCAGCCAAGATCGGACTAGCGGACACACCGGGGAGCTGTTTTTT. It yields the protein CASSQDRTSGHTGELFF.

The V and J genes are TRBV9 and TRBJ2-1, with 9 bases aligning to TRBD1. This CDR3 is 14 amino acids long. Germline CDR1 is SGDLS and CDR2 is YYNGEE. The V segment lost 2 bases and the J segment 13 bases; nucleotides outside the gene matches: 10. CDR3: CASSVDWTGVGQFF. As DNA, the CDR3 is TGTGCCAGCAGCGTGGACTGGACAGGGGTGGGCCAGTTCTTC.

The gene calls are TRBV5-1 and TRBJ1-5, with no clear D. This CDR3 is 13 amino acids long. V lost 1 base and J lost 6, with 8 bases in between. CDR1 SGHRS and CDR2 YFSETQ come from the germline V gene. The CDR3, as DNA: TGCGCCAGCAGCTTGTCAGGAAGTCAGCCCCAGCATTTT. Translation: CASSLSGSQPQHF.

This clone was observed a single time. The chain links TRBV15 to TRBJ1-5; D not certain. Trimming cost V 1 base and J 1 base, with 5 bases left between them. The CDR3 is 14 amino acids. Germline assignment: CDR1 LNHNV and CDR2 YYDKDF (reference sequence). Written as DNA, the CDR3 is TGTGCCACCAGCAGAGCCAGCAGCAATCAGCCCCAGCATTTT. The encoded protein is CATSRASSNQPQHF.

The rearrangement links TRBV19 to TRBJ1-2; 9 bases are shared with TRBD1. Germline lookup yields CDR1 LNHDA and CDR2 SQIVND (reference sequence). V trimming: 7 bases; J trimming: 4 bases; junction bases outside the gene matches: 19. CDR3 size: 18 residues. The CDR3 nucleotides are TGTGCCAGTACCAAAGCCCGGGGACAGGGCCGTCGGGTCTATGGCTACACCTTC. Translating it yields CASTKARGQGRRVYGYTF.

The chain has TRBV11-3 and TRBJ2-3, with TRBD2 matching over 11 bases. Germline V CDR1 and CDR2: SGHNT, YENEEA. The CDR3 is 16 amino acids. The J segment lost 3 bases and the V segment lost 0 bases, leaving 2 bases of the junction unmatched. The DNA of the CDR3 is TGTGCCAGCAGCTTAGATCCTAGCGGGGGGACAGATACGCAGTATTTT. Protein product: CASSLDPSGGTDTQYF. Combining the CDR3 with reference TRBV11-3 and TRBJ2-3 gives the whole variable domain EAGVVQSPRYKIIEKKQPVAFWCNPISGHNTLYWYLQNLGQGPELLIRYENEEAVDDSQLPKDRFSAERLKGVDSTLKIQPAELGDSAVYLCASSLDPSGGTDTQYFGPGTRLTVL.

V is TRBV5-5 and J is TRBJ2-3; D might be TRBD2 (6 bases). The V end lost 4 bases, the J end lost 1 base, and 22 bases lay between the germline ends. The CDR3 length is 18 residues. The V gene's germline CDR1 is SGHKS and CDR2 YYEKEE (reference sequence). CDR3 sequence (DNA): TGTGCCAGCAGCCATTACTTCGCTTTGCGGGGAGGCACAGATACGCAGTATTTT. This translates into CASSHYFALRGGTDTQYF.